This T cell receptor (beta chain) was found in a study of shared clonotypes between healthy human individuals. The wider study: A couple of female and a few male donors aged 18 to 49 were enrolled. There were three CD4 naive, three CD4 memory, two CD8 naive and one CD8 memory plates per donor. Study conclusions and caveats: With few donors, the genetic and exposure-history diversity represented was limited.

Sequencing was performed with immunoSEQ multiplex PCR; in TCRdb, only in-frame clones are kept and a portion is missing. Of around 100,000 clones listed, under 80% are singletons. Comments on this clone: Its target is not known.

CDR3 length: 16 residues. Germline V gives CDR1 SGHRS, CDR2 YFSETQ. V was trimmed by 0 bases and J by 4 bases, leaving 16 bases between them. This receptor was taken from a man under 40 in good health. This sequence joins TRBV5-1 and TRBJ1-2, with no clear D. The sample was memory CD8+ T cells sorted from blood. Indicated subset: CD45RO+ cells pooled with CCR7-negative TemRA cells. Written as DNA, the CDR3 is TGCGCCAGCAGCTTGGCCTCAAGGAAGGCTGGCTATGGCTACACCTTC. It is translated as CASSLASRKAGYGYTF. The variable domain in full, with the rest retrieved from reference TRBV5-1 and TRBJ1-2, is KAGVTQTPRYLIKTRGQQVTLSCSPISGHRSVSWYQQTPGQGLQFLFEYFSETQRNKGNFPGRFSGRQFSNSRSEMNVSTLELGDSALYLCASSLASRKAGYGYTFGSGTRLTVV.